This T cell receptor beta chain derives from a study of blood T cell repertoires in COVID-19 (dated by TCRdb to the early 2020s). In terms of the full investigation: Samples covering the acute and convalescent phases of COVID-19 were provided by collaborators in the United States, Italy and Spain. The samples were drawn from two sources: the first 160 participants of the ongoing ImmuneRACE study, and 950 to 1,500 subjects contributed by 6 global collaborators. The dataset comprised deeply sampled blood TCRbeta repertoires from subjects exposed to, actively infected with, or recovered from COVID-19. The prospective study material was composed of cDNA or gDNA derived from T cells, B-cell-depleted T cells, or PBMCs. HLA class I and class II types, where available, came from metadata supplied by the sample provider rather than from assay-based typing. The sample metadata nearly always contained a de-identified subject ID, COVID-19 status, age in years and sex. The repertoires were released in a freely available public database meant as a resource for research on the immune response to SARS-CoV-2. Study-wide conclusions, independent of this receptor: How much clinical and demographic metadata was included differed by source and by participant, and the metadata was provided uncurated.

Measured from the cysteine to the phenylalanine, the CDR3 is 15 residues long. The read is trimmed to its CDR3 DNA, 45 bases read in frame from base 1. The CDR1 and CDR2 encoded by the germline V gene are SGHRS and YFSETQ. Clipping removes 3 bases from V and 1 base from J, with 7 as the unmatched junction base count. Details on this clone: It lacks a known antigen. No qualities accompany the bases; no much larger clone lies one base away.

Collaborating institutions collected whole blood in K2EDTA tubes following their own protocols. For TCRbeta analysis, collaborators shipped samples in one of three forms: frozen whole blood, isolated PBMCs, or DNA extracted from either of those sample types. TCRbeta CDR3 regions were amplified from genomic DNA by means of the immunoSEQ Assay, a bias-controlled multiplex PCR. The authors' analysis ran thus. The number of nucleated cells in each sample was estimated by amplification of reference gene primers within the assay. Sequence reads were collapsed and filtered to measure the absolute abundance of every unique TCRbeta CDR3 rearrangement. Productive Simpson clonality was computed per sample as the square root of Simpson's diversity index over productive rearrangements. TCRdb holds this immuneACCESS table with in-frame rearrangements only. Some clones are missing; in checked studies, unresolved V genes explain under half, and the rest has no known cause. V, J and clone size are those of that table, while D and trimming were read from the DNA. The sample table contains hundreds of thousands of clones; only one count was recorded for 85% of them. Roughly 3.6% of the sample lies in the top ten.

The sequence was collected from a young woman with acute or convalescent COVID-19. Recombination joined TRBV5-1 with TRBJ2-7; 7 middle bases align to TRBD2. The sequenced sample was peripheral blood. The nucleotides read TGCGCCAGCAGCTGGGATAGCGGGTTATCCTACGAGCAGTACTTC. Its translation is CASSWDSGLSYEQYF.